This TCR beta chain is from a study of blood T cells in healthy people across ages. Combining a sample-barcoded 5' primer with a J-beta primer mix, a second PCR ran for about 6 to 12 cycles. TCRdb reprocessed the 5' RACE reads with MiXCR, giving one entry per CDR3 protein. Of roughly 1,500,000 distinct CDR3 sequences in the sample, around 36% were seen once. This CDR3 comprises 14 residues. Germline V gene data show CDR1 as MNHEY and CDR2 as SVGEGT. V trimming: 8 bases; J trimming: 9 bases; junction bases outside the gene matches: 8. Study-level points and caveats: A strong correlation between TCR beta diversity and naive T cell percentage was seen. Both higher diversity and more naive CD4+ cells marked long-lived donors when set against aged donors.

Sample donors were healthy Caucasian individuals that came from Russia, aged roughly 6 to 95. As to this clonotype: Antigen specificity is unknown.

The gene calls are TRBV6-2 or TRBV6-3 and TRBJ1-6, with TRBD1 identical over 9 bases. Sequencing used blood. This TCR derives from a woman in her twenties or thirties in good health. This CDR3 is CASSETGGASPLHF. The CDR3 region has the DNA TGTGCCAGCTCGGAAACAGGGGGCGCTTCACCCCTCCACTTT.